What follows describes a single TCR beta chain. Its binding antigen is unknown. Qualities for individual bases were not recorded, and no much larger clone is one base off. Donors were healthy HIV-negative adults with no recently reported acute infections or vaccinations. Every donor was a Caucasian adult living in Nashville, Tennessee, USA. CD4+ T cells were enriched by magnetic negative selection, after which naive cells were positively selected on CD45RA and the negative fraction was taken as the memory subset. Blood was collected by leukapheresis, and PBMCs were isolated by Ficoll-Histopaque density gradient centrifugation and then cryopreserved in liquid nitrogen vapor phase. Analytical flow cytometry was used to check the purity and quantity of each magnetically sorted T cell population. Each sorted fraction had its genomic DNA isolated and then quantified by UV absorbance on a Nanodrop 2000c.

The sample comes from a study of shared clonotypes between healthy human individuals (dated by TCRdb to the early 2020s). Concerning the study at large: A few men and a couple of women, aged 18 to 49 years, made up the cohort. Per donor, three plates each were used for CD4 naive and CD4 memory, two for CD8 naive, and one for CD8 memory. To estimate repertoire size and how much clonotype sharing occurs between individuals, the study deeply sequenced the blood TCR repertoires of several healthy adults. To increase sequencing depth and limit assay-specific biases, TCR repertoire library preparation and sequencing were carried out by different laboratories using diverse techniques. Per donor, leukapheresis produced somewhere between about 0.85 and 8.9 billion PBMCs. Paper-wide results and their limitations: Estimated clonotype richness was generally larger for naive than for memory subsets. Pairwise subsampling led to the expectation that sequencing depth would affect the degree of clonotype sharing among donors. Incomplete sequencing was indicated by rarefaction of sorted-subset datasets, despite the large sequencing depth. Because the study included only a small number of donors, the genetic and exposure-history diversity represented was limited. Compared with non-shared clonotypes, clonotypes shared by all four sorted-subset donors had higher generation probabilities. Sharing across a handful of donors was observed for around 4.8% of naive CD4, under 4% of naive CD8, 2% to 2.5% of memory CD4, and over 0.3% of memory CD8 clonotypes. Sampling was restricted to blood, and TCR repertoires in tissues likely differ from the TCR repertoires found in blood.

Deletion took 6 bases off V and 5 bases off J, with a span of 10 bases between the germline ends. CDR1 and CDR2, looked up from the germline V gene (reference sequence), are SEHNR and FQNEAQ. From cysteine to phenylalanine, the CDR3 is 12 amino acids long. Of the read, only the CDR3 DNA is kept; its 36 bases are in frame from base 1. Using the deep immunoSEQ assay, TCR CDR3 regions were amplified from genomic DNA by multiplex PCR. For each cell subset, the extracted genomic DNA was distributed evenly across all wells of several immunoSEQ 96-well plates, and each plate served as one replicate. For sorted subsets, approximately 200 ng of genomic DNA, equivalent to some 30,000 T cell genomes, went into each replicate PCR. Purified libraries were measured with a Qubit 3.0 fluorometer, size-checked on a Bioanalyzer 2100, and measured again with the KAPA Library Quantification kit. Each immunoSEQ 96-well plate was sequenced on its own single-read 150-cycle Illumina NextSeq 550 flow cell. The paper's data handling went like this. Because the immunoSEQ output held only junctional sequences and lacked quality scores, the filtering could not match the filtering applied to full-length reads. Sequences were annotated with PyIR, a Python wrapper for IgBLAST v1.9, and V/J genes and CDR3 were assigned using IMGT germline references. Reads with weak V/J assignments (E-value above 1e-6), missing CDR3, stop codons, out-of-frame junctions, or ambiguous translated residues were removed. V3J clonotypes were defined as sequences sharing the same inferred V gene, J gene, and CDR3 amino acid sequence. Percentage overlap between repertoires was calculated by dividing the number of shared unique clonotypes by the size of the smaller repertoire. Richness of each repertoire was evaluated using RTK rarefaction, the Chao1 estimator, and Recon v2.1 estimates of unobserved clonotypes. Generation probabilities were computed with OLGA for all TCRbeta clonotypes obtained by the gDNA method from four donors. This immuneACCESS table, as held by TCRdb, lists in-frame sequences with V and J called but not all clones. Of the missing ones, under half trace to an unresolved V gene in checked studies; the others have no known cause. V and J calls plus clone size are reproduced from that table; the DNA served to infer D and trimming. Across this sample there are more than 2,000,000 clones, with about 92% seen only once. The ten largest clones take up 0.13% to 0.15% of the sample.

What was sequenced was naive CD4+ T cells sorted from blood. The sample's cell subset or site label is to be understood as: CD45RA+ positively selected. This TCR came from a man between 18 and 29 years old in good health. The chain employs TRBV7-9 and TRBJ2-5, with TRBD2 perhaps the D gene, on 6 matching bases. The nucleotide sequence is given as TGTGCCAGCAGTTTACTAGCCGAGACCCAGTACTTC. It translates to CASSLLAETQYF.